The T cell receptor beta chain described here comes from a study of T cells expressing NK-cell markers. Looking at the study overall: It was sorted CD3+CD56+NKG2C+, CD3+CD56+NKG2C- and CD3+CD56-NKG2C+ T cells that supplied the TCR beta repertoires.

TCRdb reprocessed the 5' RACE reads, keeping one entry per CDR3 protein, no DNA. The sample totals around 550,000 distinct CDR3 sequences. Per the germline V gene, CDR1 is LGHDT and CDR2 is YNNKEL (reference sequence). CDR3 length: 12 residues. The specimen sequenced was blood T cells: a sorted CD56 or NKG2C T cell subset, CD4+ or CD8+ T cells, or bulk PBMC T cells (not recorded which). The TCR was taken from a man aged 18 to 35 in good health. This rearrangement joins TRBV3-1 to TRBJ1-6; the TCRdb D gene call, TRBD1, has no DNA to confirm it. This chain's CDR3 is CASGTGDSPLHF.